A single sample is the source of the 32 T cell receptor beta chains below, sequenced in a study of T-cell memory formation after mild COVID-19. MiXCR, run by TCRdb on the 5' RACE reads, gives a single entry per CDR3 protein. The sample has under 250,000 distinct CDR3 sequences; 15% are singletons. The sequenced sample consisted of PBMCs or a T cell subset sorted from them (not recorded which). The receptors shown here come from an adult woman who had mild COVID-19 (a few samples of this study predate the infection). Cell type and time point are not known.

This clonotype was detected only a few times. The chain joins TRBV12-3 or TRBV12-4 to TRBJ2-2; possibly TRBD2 for D (6 bases). The CDR3 consists of 17 residues. With 7 bases removed from V and 5 bases from J, the gap between germline ends came to 23 bases. The chain's CDR3 is CASTPRSGRDGTGELFF. The CDR3 nucleotides are TGTGCCAGCACCCCCCGGTCAGGGCGGGATGGAACCGGGGAGCTGTTTTTT.

The V call is TRBV7-9, the J call TRBJ2-1; D is unresolved. Germline V gene data show CDR1 as SEHNR and CDR2 as FQNEAQ (reference sequence). The length of the CDR3 is 12 residues. Trimming cost V 2 bases and J 12 bases, with 11 bases left between them. Here the CDR3 reads CASSLPPSGQFF. For the CDR3, the DNA is TGTGCCAGCAGCTTACCCCCAAGTGGGCAGTTCTTC.

The chain recombines TRBV7-9 with TRBJ2-7; either TRBD1 or TRBD2 may fit D (6 bases each). Germline CDR1 is SEHNR and CDR2 is FQNEAQ (reference sequence). Trimming left V 5 bases short and J 2 bases short, with 13 bases between. This CDR3 spans 14 amino acids. The CDR3 region has the DNA TGTGCCAGCAGCAGAAACAGGGAGGCCTACGAGCAGTACTTC. Its protein is CASSRNREAYEQYF.

This chain connects TRBV7-3 to TRBJ2-3; 12 bases fit TRBD2. V lost 5 bases to trimming and J lost 6 bases; unmatched junction nucleotides: 9. The CDR3 contains 16 residues. Germline CDR1 reads SGHTA; CDR2 reads FQGTGA. The CDR3 loop reads CASSTGLAGFRDTQYF. In nucleotides, the CDR3 is TGTGCCAGCAGCACCGGACTAGCGGGATTCCGCGATACGCAGTATTTT.

This clonotype has a handful of counts. The chain uses TRBV7-9 and TRBJ2-7, with unresolved D. Trimming shortened V by 5 bases and J by 7 bases, and 9 bases separated the two germline ends. Looked up from germline, CDR1 is SEHNR and CDR2 is FQNEAQ (reference sequence). The CDR3 has 11 amino acids. CDR3 protein: CASSGTREQYF. The CDR3 DNA reads TGTGCCAGCAGCGGAACCAGGGAGCAGTACTTC.

This clonotype showed up just a few times. The J gene is TRBJ1-6, the V gene TRBV6-1; D is possibly TRBD1 (6 bases). This CDR3 region has 15 residues. V lost 5 bases, J lost 4 bases, and 12 bases lay in between. Germline V gene data show CDR1 as MNHNS and CDR2 as SASEGT. The CDR3 is CASSFDGQYNSPLHF. The DNA of the CDR3 is TGTGCCAGCAGTTTCGACGGACAGTATAATTCACCCCTCCACTTT.

This sequence joins TRBV18 and TRBJ1-6; 10 nucleotides match TRBD1. V was clipped by 0 bases and J by 9 bases; unmatched bases: 5. CDR1 is KGHSH and CDR2 is LQKENI in the germline V gene. The CDR3 has 16 residues. DNA of the CDR3: TGTGCCAGCTCACCACCCATGGGACAGGGGAGTTCACCCCTCCACTTT. Translation: CASSPPMGQGSSPLHF.

The chain is built from TRBV6-5 and TRBJ1-1; tentatively, D is TRBD1 (5 bases). V lost 7 bases and J 4 bases, leaving 16 bases between the germline ends. From germline, CDR1 is MNHEY and CDR2 SVGAGI. This CDR3 is built from 14 residues. The CDR3 nucleotides read TGTGCCAGCAATTCGTTGGGGGAGGTCACTGAAGCTTTCTTT. This translates into CASNSLGEVTEAFF.

As regards this clonotype: A much larger clone sits a single nucleotide away, making a read error possible. The chain has TRBV30 and TRBJ2-7; D is ambiguous. The CDR3 spans 15 residues. V was clipped by 3 bases and J by 1 base, with 16 bases between them. Germline CDR1 is GTSNPN and CDR2 is SVGIG (reference sequence). The CDR3 protein is CAWSRTSLRSYEQYF. The CDR3 DNA sequence: TGTGCCTGGAGCCGCACGTCTTTACGGTCCTACGAGCAGTACTTC.

This chain links TRBV7-3 with TRBJ1-6; D not resolved. CDR1 is SGHTA and CDR2 is FQGTGA in the germline V gene. This CDR3 region has 13 residues. V gave up 2 bases and J gave up 9 bases, with 8 bases separating them. The CDR3 sequence is CASSLSQGSPLHF. The CDR3 DNA follows: TGTGCCAGCAGCTTATCACAAGGTTCACCCCTCCACTTT.

This chain uses TRBV5-1 with TRBJ1-1, with TRBD1 matching over 7 bases. The V gene end was trimmed by 2 bases and the J gene end by 4 bases; junction bases not matched to a gene: 5. The CDR3 covers 14 residues. CDR1 SGHRS and CDR2 YFSETQ come from the germline V gene. CDR3 region: CASSFRQGGTEAFF. The CDR3 DNA is TGCGCCAGCAGCTTCAGACAGGGAGGCACTGAAGCTTTCTTT.

This clonotype was seen a few times. The J gene is TRBJ2-1, the V gene TRBV5-8; D is perhaps TRBD1 or TRBD2 (5 bases each). Germline V lookup: CDR1 SGHTS, CDR2 YDEGEE. V was shortened by 4 bases and J by 1 base, with 12 bases between the two germline ends. The CDR3 is made up of 15 amino acids. In nucleotides, the CDR3 is TGTGCCAGCAGCCGCCGGGACGGTTCCTACAATGAGCAGTTCTTC. Translated: CASSRRDGSYNEQFF.

The chain links TRBV11-3 to TRBJ2-2; 7 bases align to TRBD2. V gave up 2 bases and J gave up 4 bases; unmatched junction bases: 4. Germline CDR1 SGHNT, CDR2 YENEEA. The CDR3 is 15 residues long. CDR3 sequence: CASSLSGIGTGELFF. The CDR3 DNA reads as TGTGCCAGCAGCTTAAGCGGGATCGGCACCGGGGAGCTGTTTTTT.

The chain links TRBV4-3 to TRBJ1-2; D is undetermined. Trimming cost V 0 bases and J 7 bases, with 12 bases left between them. The CDR3 runs to 14 residues. Germline V gene lookup returns CDR1 LGHNA and CDR2 YSLEER. The CDR3 sequence: CASSQDSAGIGYTF. In DNA form, the CDR3 reads TGCGCCAGCAGCCAAGATTCAGCGGGAATTGGCTACACCTTC.

This clonotype has only a few counts. This chain joins TRBV7-2 and TRBJ1-1, with 8 bases lining up with TRBD1. V shed 5 bases, J shed 4 bases, and the junction held 6 bases outside the gene matches. The CDR3 consists of 14 residues. Germline V gene data show CDR1 as SGHTA and CDR2 as FQGNSA. CDR3: CASSMIRGPTEAFF. DNA of the CDR3: TGTGCCAGCAGCATGATCAGGGGGCCCACTGAAGCTTTCTTT.

In its sample, this clonotype was seen a few times. The V gene is TRBV2, the J gene TRBJ1-6, with no clear D. From germline, CDR1 is SNHLY and CDR2 FYNNEI. This CDR3 comprises 15 residues. V dropped 1 base and J dropped 7 bases, with 11 bases sitting between them. The CDR3 protein is CASSEGGIRNSPLHF. In nucleotides, the CDR3 is TGTGCCAGCAGTGAAGGTGGGATTCGGAATTCACCCCTCCACTTT.

The CDR3 DNA is TGTGCCAGCAGGGGAGGGACAGTCAACACCGGGGAGCTGTTTTTT. Its translation is CASRGGTVNTGELFF. This rearrangement joins TRBV5-8 to TRBJ2-2; D may be TRBD1 or TRBD2 (7 bases each). The CDR3 has 15 residues. Trimming stripped 5 bases from V and 2 bases from J, with 13 bases between. Germline V gene sequence: CDR1 SGHTS, CDR2 YDEGEE.

This clonotype has a handful of counts. V gene TRBV5-1 combines with J gene TRBJ2-5, with D perhaps assigned TRBD1 or TRBD2 (6 bases each). This CDR3 comprises 15 residues. CDR1 is SGHRS and CDR2 is YFSETQ in the germline V gene. The germline V and J ends were trimmed by 4 bases and 5 bases, with 18 bases remaining between them. CDR3 DNA: TGCGCCAGCAGCCAAGGGGGGCAGGGCTCGGAGACCCAGTACTTC. Translating it yields CASSQGGQGSETQYF.

V gene TRBV5-1 combines with J gene TRBJ2-1, with D possibly being TRBD1 or TRBD2 (5 bases each). The V end was cut by 0 bases, the J end by 12 bases, with 13 bases between. The germline gives CDR1 SGHRS, CDR2 YFSETQ. The CDR3 covers 13 residues. Written as DNA, the CDR3 is TGCGCCAGCAGCTTGGGGGACGGGGCCGGGCAGTTCTTC. Amino acids: CASSLGDGAGQFF.

This clonotype was detected many times. The genes are TRBV7-9 and TRBJ2-2; the D is unclear. The CDR3 has 12 amino acids. Trimming took off 5 bases at V and 0 bases at J, with 1 base between the two ends. Germline V lookup: CDR1 SEHNR, CDR2 FQNEAQ (reference sequence). The CDR3 DNA follows: TGTGCCAGCAGCCCGAACACCGGGGAGCTGTTTTTT. This sequence encodes CASSPNTGELFF.

The chain employs TRBV5-1 and TRBJ2-6; D possibly corresponds to TRBD1 (6 bases). V lost 2 bases, J lost 0 bases, and 12 bases lay in between. Germline CDR1 SGHRS, CDR2 YFSETQ. The CDR3 consists of 17 residues. CDR3 nucleotide sequence: TGCGCCAGCAGCTTTATGGGGGCTCTCTCTGGGGCCAACGTCCTGACTTTC. This encodes CASSFMGALSGANVLTF.

This clonotype was recorded at least ten times. The rearrangement links TRBV20-1 to TRBJ1-5, with D perhaps matching TRBD1 (6 bases). The CDR3 spans 13 residues. V lost 5 bases and J 2 bases, leaving 10 bases between the germline ends. CDR1 DFQATT and CDR2 SNEGSKA come from the germline V gene (reference sequence). CDR3 protein: CSAWGRGNQPQHF. The CDR3 DNA reads TGCAGTGCTTGGGGGCGCGGCAATCAGCCCCAGCATTTT.

This clonotype was counted between two and nine times. The CDR3 sequence is CASSDLLRQGTFTDTQYF. CDR3 bases: TGTGCCAGCAGCGACCTCTTGAGACAGGGGACGTTCACAGATACGCAGTATTTT. The chain uses TRBV5-8 and TRBJ2-3; 8 positions agree with TRBD1. V dropped 4 bases and J dropped 2; count of bases not matched to a gene: 15. This CDR3 spans 18 amino acids. Germline CDR1 and CDR2: SGHTS and YDEGEE.

This sequence joins TRBV6-5 and TRBJ2-3, with TRBD2 matching over 7 bases. The CDR3 totals 16 residues. Per germline, CDR1 MNHEY and CDR2 SVGAGI. The V segment lost 2 bases and the J segment 0 bases; nucleotides outside the gene matches: 5. In DNA, the CDR3 is TGTGCCAGCAGTTACCCCGGCGGGGGAAGCACAGATACGCAGTATTTT. This codes for CASSYPGGGSTDTQYF.

This clonotype was counted a few times. The chain links TRBV7-2 to TRBJ1-5; weak D call: TRBD1 (5 bases). The V gene lost 1 base and the J gene lost 4 bases, with 8 bases spanning the gap. Looked up from germline, CDR1 is SGHTA and CDR2 is FQGNSA. This CDR3 has 14 residues. The CDR3 nucleotides are TGTGCCAGCAGCTTAGACAGGAGGAATCAGCCCCAGCATTTT. Residues: CASSLDRRNQPQHF.

A few counts support this clonotype. The chain links TRBV6-5 to TRBJ2-4; unclear D gene. The germline gives CDR1 MNHEY, CDR2 SVGAGI. This CDR3 is 11 amino acids long. Deletions cut 6 bases from V and 8 bases from J, with 8 bases between. The CDR3 region has the DNA TGTGCCAGCAGCGAAAATGACATTCAGTACTTC. It is translated as CASSENDIQYF.

This clonotype has just a few counts. CDR3 protein: CASSVGQNNSPLHF. The CDR3 DNA sequence: TGTGCCAGCAGCGTAGGACAGAATAATTCACCCCTCCACTTT. The V call is TRBV9, the J call TRBJ1-6; TRBD1 might be the D (5 bases). This CDR3 spans 14 amino acids. The V gene's germline CDR1 is SGDLS and CDR2 YYNGEE. The V end was cut by 0 bases, the J end by 5 bases, with 6 bases between.

This clonotype has only one observation. V and J are TRBV19 and TRBJ2-6, with 10 bases that match TRBD1. With 10 bases clipped from V and 2 bases from J, the junction kept 8 bases outside the gene matches. The CDR3 contains 16 residues. CDR1 is LNHDA, CDR2 SQIVND, per germline (reference sequence). In DNA, the CDR3 is TGTGCCACTGGAGACAGGGGGCTGCCTGGGGCCAACGTCCTGACTTTC. It is translated as CATGDRGLPGANVLTF. Variable domain in full (rest from reference TRBV19 and TRBJ2-6): DGGITQSPKYLFRKEGQNVTLSCEQNLNHDAMYWYRQDPGQGLRLIYYSQIVNDFQKGDIAEGYSVSREKKESFPLTVTSAQKNPTAFYLCATGDRGLPGANVLTFGAGSRLTVL.

This clonotype has ten or more counts. The gene calls are TRBV5-6 and TRBJ1-5; D might be TRBD1 (5 bases). Trimming cost V 0 bases and J 4 bases, with 11 bases left between them. Per germline, CDR1 SGHDT and CDR2 YYEEEE. This CDR3 is built from 15 residues. CDR3 sequence reads: CASSLGGTINQPQHF. The CDR3 DNA follows: TGTGCCAGCAGCTTGGGTGGGACGATTAATCAGCCCCAGCATTTT.

The chain recombines TRBV9 with TRBJ1-1; D perhaps matches TRBD1 (6 bases). The germline CDR1 and CDR2 sequences are SGDLS and YYNGEE. V was shortened by 4 bases and J by 0 bases, with 16 bases between the two germline ends. The CDR3 has 16 residues. The CDR3 loop is CASSFEGGFLNTEAFF. Written as DNA, the CDR3 is TGTGCCAGCAGCTTCGAGGGGGGCTTCTTGAACACTGAAGCTTTCTTT.

The J gene is TRBJ2-5, the V gene TRBV20-1; 11 bases fit TRBD2. CDR1 and CDR2 (germline): DFQATT, SNEGSKA (reference sequence). The CDR3 spans 16 residues. Unmatched junction bases numbered 13, after V lost 1 base and J lost 9 bases. The CDR3 loop is CSARGASGGSRRPQYF. The CDR3, as DNA: TGCAGTGCTAGAGGCGCTAGCGGGGGGTCCCGGAGACCCCAGTACTTC.

The chain has TRBV29-1 and TRBJ2-7; 10 nucleotides agree with TRBD1. The CDR3 length is 14 residues. V lost 6 bases to trimming and J lost 5 bases; unmatched junction nucleotides: 10. The germline CDR1 and CDR2 sequences are SQVTM and ANQGSEA. The CDR3 reads CSVQMTGGVDEQYF. CDR3 sequence (DNA): TGCAGCGTGCAAATGACAGGGGGCGTTGACGAGCAGTACTTC.